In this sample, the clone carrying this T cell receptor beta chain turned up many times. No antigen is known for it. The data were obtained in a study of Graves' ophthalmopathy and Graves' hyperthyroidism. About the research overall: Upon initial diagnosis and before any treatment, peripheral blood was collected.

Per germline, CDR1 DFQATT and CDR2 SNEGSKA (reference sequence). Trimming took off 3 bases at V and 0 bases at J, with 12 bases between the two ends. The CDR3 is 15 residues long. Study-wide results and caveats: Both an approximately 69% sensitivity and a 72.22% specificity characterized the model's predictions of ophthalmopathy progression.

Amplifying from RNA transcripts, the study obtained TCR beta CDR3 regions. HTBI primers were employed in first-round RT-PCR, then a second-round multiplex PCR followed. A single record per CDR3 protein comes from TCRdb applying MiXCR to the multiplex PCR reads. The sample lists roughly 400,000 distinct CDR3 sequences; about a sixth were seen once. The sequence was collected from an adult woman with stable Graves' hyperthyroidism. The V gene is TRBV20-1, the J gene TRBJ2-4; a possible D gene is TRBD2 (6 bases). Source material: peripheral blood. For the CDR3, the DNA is TGCAGTGCTAGGGGGACTGGGGCAGCCAAAAACATTCAGTACTTC. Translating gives CSARGTGAAKNIQYF.